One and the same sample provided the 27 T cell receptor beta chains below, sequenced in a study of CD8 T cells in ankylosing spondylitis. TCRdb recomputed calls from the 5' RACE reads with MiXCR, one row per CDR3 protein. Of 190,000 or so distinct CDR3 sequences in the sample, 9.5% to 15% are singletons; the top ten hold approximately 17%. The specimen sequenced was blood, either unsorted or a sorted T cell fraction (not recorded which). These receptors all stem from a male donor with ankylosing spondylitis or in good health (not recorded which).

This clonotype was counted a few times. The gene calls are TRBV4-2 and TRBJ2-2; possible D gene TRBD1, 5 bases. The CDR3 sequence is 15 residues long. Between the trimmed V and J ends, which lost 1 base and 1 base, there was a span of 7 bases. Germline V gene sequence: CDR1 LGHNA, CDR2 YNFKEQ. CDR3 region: CASSQGQGNTGELFF. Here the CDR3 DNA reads TGTGCCAGCAGCCAAGGTCAGGGGAACACCGGGGAGCTGTTTTTT.

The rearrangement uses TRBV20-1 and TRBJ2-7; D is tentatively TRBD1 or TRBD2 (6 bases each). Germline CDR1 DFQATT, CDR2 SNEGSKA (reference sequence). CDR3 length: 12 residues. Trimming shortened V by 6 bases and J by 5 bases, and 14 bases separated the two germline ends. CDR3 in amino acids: CSAQGGPDEQYF. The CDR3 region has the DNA TGCAGTGCCCAAGGGGGGCCGGACGAGCAGTACTTC.

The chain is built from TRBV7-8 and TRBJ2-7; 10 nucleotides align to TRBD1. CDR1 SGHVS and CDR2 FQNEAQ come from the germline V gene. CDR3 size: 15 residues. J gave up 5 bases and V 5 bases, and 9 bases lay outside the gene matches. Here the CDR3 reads CASSLTGTGAHEQYF. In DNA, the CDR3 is TGTGCCAGCAGCCTGACCGGGACAGGGGCCCACGAGCAGTACTTC.

The CDR3 region has the DNA TGTGCCAGCAGCTTAGGCCTCCAGGGGACCCAGTACTTC. This encodes CASSLGLQGTQYF. V gene TRBV7-9 combines with J gene TRBJ2-5; D is possibly TRBD1 (5 bases). Germline V gene data show CDR1 as SEHNR and CDR2 as FQNEAQ (reference sequence). The length of the CDR3 is 13 residues. The V end lost 1 base, the J end lost 7 bases, and 10 bases lay between the germline ends. Together with reference TRBV7-9 and TRBJ2-5, the CDR3 gives the full variable domain: DTGVSQNPRHKITKRGQNVTFRCDPISEHNRLYWYRQTLGQGPEFLTYFQNEAQLEKSRLLSDRFSAERPKGSFSTLEIQRTEQGDSAMYLCASSLGLQGTQYFGPGTRLLVL.

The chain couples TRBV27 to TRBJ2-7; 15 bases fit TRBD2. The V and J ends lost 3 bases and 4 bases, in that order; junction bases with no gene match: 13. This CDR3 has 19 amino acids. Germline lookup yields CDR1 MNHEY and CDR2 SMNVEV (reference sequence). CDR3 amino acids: CASSFAPGLAGGRLYEQYF. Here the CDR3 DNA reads TGTGCCAGCAGTTTCGCCCCGGGACTAGCGGGAGGCCGACTATACGAGCAGTACTTC.

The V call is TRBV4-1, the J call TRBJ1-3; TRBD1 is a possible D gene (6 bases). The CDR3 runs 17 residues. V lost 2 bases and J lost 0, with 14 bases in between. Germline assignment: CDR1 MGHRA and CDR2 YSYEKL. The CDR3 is CASSQTALGHSGNTIYF. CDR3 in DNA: TGCGCCAGCAGCCAAACGGCCTTGGGACACTCTGGAAACACCATATATTTT.

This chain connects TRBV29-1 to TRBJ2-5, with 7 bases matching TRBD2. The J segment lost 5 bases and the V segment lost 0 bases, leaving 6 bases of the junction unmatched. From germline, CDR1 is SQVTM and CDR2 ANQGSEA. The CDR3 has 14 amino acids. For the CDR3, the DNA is TGCAGCGTTGAAGAGGGGGAGGGTCGGGAGACCCAGTACTTC. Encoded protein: CSVEEGEGRETQYF.

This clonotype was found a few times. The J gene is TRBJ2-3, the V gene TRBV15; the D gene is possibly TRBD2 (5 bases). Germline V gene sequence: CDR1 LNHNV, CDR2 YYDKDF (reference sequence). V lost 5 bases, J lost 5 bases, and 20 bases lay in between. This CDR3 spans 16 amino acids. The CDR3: CATSRGGLGSQDTQYF. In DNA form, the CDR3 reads TGTGCCACCAGCCGAGGCGGGTTGGGCAGTCAAGATACGCAGTATTTT.

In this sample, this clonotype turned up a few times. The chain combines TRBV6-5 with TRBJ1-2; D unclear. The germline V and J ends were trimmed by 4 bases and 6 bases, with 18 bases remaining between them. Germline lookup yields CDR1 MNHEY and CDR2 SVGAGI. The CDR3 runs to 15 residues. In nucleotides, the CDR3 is TGTGCCAGCAGTTCGCGGAATTCCGGGCTCGATGGCTACACCTTC. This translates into CASSSRNSGLDGYTF.

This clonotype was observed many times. CDR3 sequence (DNA): TGCGCCAGCAGCTTGGCCGAAGGGCTTGAGCAGTTCTTC. It specifies CASSLAEGLEQFF. The V gene is TRBV5-1, the J gene TRBJ2-1; D call uncertain. CDR1 is SGHRS, CDR2 YFSETQ, per germline. The V gene lost 0 bases and the J gene lost 9 bases, with 10 bases spanning the gap. The CDR3 extends over 13 amino acids.

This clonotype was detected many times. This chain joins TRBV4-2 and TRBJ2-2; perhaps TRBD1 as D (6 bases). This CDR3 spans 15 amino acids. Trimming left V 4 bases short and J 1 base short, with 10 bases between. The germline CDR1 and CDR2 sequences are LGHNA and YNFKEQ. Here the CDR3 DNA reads TGTGCCAGCAGCCGAGGACAGATGAACACCGGGGAGCTGTTTTTT. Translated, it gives CASSRGQMNTGELFF.

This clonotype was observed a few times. The CDR3 DNA reads as TGCAGCGTTTCTTCCTACAATGAGCAGTTCTTC. Residues: CSVSSYNEQFF. The rearrangement links TRBV29-1 to TRBJ2-1; no definite D call. The CDR3 is made up of 11 amino acids. The V end was cut by 5 bases, the J end by 1 base, with 3 bases between. Germline V gene lookup returns CDR1 SQVTM and CDR2 ANQGSEA.

CDR3 in amino acids: CASSIGAGRNEQFF. The CDR3 DNA reads TGTGCCAGTAGTATAGGGGCAGGGAGGAATGAGCAGTTCTTC. This chain uses TRBV19 with TRBJ2-1, with D tentatively TRBD2 (6 bases). V shed 1 base and J shed 7 bases, with 11 bases lying between them. CDR3 size: 14 residues. Germline V gene data show CDR1 as LNHDA and CDR2 as SQIVND (reference sequence).

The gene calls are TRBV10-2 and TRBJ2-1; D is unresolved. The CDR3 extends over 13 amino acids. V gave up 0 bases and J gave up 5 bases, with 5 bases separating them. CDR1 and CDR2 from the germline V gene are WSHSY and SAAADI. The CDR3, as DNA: TGCGCCAGCAGTGAGTCAGGACACAATGAGCAGTTCTTC. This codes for CASSESGHNEQFF.

The CDR3 DNA follows: TGTGCCAGCACCCCGGCACCTTCCTACGAGCAGTACTTC. It translates to CASTPAPSYEQYF. This chain connects TRBV6-1 to TRBJ2-7; D ambiguous. V gave up 7 bases and J gave up 1 base, with 11 bases separating them. CDR3 length: 13 residues. Per germline, CDR1 MNHNS and CDR2 SASEGT.

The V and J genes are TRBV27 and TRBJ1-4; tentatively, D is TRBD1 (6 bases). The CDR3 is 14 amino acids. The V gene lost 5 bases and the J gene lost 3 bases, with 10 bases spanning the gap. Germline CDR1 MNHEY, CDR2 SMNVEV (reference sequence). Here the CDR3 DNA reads TGTGCCAGCAGTAGGGGGGTGTCTAATGAAAAACTGTTTTTT. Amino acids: CASSRGVSNEKLFF.

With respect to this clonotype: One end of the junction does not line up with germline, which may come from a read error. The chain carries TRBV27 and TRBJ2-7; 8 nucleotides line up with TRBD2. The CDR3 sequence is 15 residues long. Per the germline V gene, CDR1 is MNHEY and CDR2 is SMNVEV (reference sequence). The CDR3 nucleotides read TGTGCCAGCAGTCAGGGACTAGTCCGCTCCTCCGAGCAGTACTTC. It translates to CASSQGLVRSSEQYF.

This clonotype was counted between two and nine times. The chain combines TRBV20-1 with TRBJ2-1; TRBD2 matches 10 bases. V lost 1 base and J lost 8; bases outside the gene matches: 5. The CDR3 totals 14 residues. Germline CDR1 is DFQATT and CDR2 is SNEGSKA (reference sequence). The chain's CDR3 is CSARASGSVDEQFF. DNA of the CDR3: TGCAGTGCTAGAGCTAGCGGGAGTGTCGATGAGCAGTTCTTC.

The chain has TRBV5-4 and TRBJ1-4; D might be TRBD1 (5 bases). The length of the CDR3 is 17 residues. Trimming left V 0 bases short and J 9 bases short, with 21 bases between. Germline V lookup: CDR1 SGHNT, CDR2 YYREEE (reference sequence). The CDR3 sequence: CASSLVYGARRRQKLFF. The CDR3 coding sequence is TGTGCCAGCAGCTTGGTATACGGGGCGCGTAGAAGGCAAAAACTGTTTTTT.

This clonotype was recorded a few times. As DNA, the CDR3 is TGTGCCAGCAGCCGTAGTTTGGTGGCGGAGAGTAGGCCTAACTATGGCTACACCTTC. It codes for CASSRSLVAESRPNYGYTF. This chain joins TRBV2 and TRBJ1-2, with D unresolved. Germline V CDR1 and CDR2: SNHLY, FYNNEI. This CDR3 is 19 amino acids long. Trimming took 6 bases from V and 0 from J, leaving 26 bases between them.

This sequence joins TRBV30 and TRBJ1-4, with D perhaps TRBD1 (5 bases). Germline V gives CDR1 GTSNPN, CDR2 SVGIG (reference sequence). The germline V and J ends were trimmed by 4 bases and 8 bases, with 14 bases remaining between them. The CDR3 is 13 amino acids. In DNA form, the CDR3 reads TGTGCCTGGACGACAGCTGATGGGGAAAAACTGTTTTTT. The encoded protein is CAWTTADGEKLFF.

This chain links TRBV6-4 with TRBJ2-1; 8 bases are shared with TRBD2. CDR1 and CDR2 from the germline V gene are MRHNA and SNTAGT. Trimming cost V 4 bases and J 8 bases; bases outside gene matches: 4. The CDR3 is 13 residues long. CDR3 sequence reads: CASSGLAPDEQFF. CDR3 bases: TGTGCCAGCAGTGGACTAGCGCCCGATGAGCAGTTCTTC.

This chain's CDR3 is CASSLEGGVNTEAFF. CDR3 in DNA: TGTGCCAGCAGCTTGGAGGGAGGGGTGAACACTGAAGCTTTCTTT. V usage is TRBV5-6 and J usage is TRBJ1-1, with D perhaps TRBD1 (5 bases). The germline gives CDR1 SGHDT, CDR2 YYEEEE. Trimming cost V 0 bases and J 0 bases, with 9 bases left between them. This CDR3 region has 15 residues.

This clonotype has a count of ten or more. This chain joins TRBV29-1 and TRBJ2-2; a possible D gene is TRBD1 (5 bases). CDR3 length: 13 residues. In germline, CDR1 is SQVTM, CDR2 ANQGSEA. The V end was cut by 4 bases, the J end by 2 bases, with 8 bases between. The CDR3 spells CSVVGDNTGELFF. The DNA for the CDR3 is TGCAGCGTTGTAGGGGATAACACCGGGGAGCTGTTTTTT.

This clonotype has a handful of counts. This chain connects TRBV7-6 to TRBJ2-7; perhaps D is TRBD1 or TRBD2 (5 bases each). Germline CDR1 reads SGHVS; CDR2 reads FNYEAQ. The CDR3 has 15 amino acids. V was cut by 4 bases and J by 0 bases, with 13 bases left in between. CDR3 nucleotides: TGTGCCAGCAGCTCCCGGGACCTGAGCTCCTACGAGCAGTACTTC. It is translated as CASSSRDLSSYEQYF.

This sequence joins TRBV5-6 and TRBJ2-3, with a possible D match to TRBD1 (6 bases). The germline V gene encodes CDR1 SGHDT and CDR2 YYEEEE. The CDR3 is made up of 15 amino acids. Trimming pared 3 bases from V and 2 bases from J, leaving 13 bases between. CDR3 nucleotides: TGTGCCAGCAGCTATCCAAGGGGGTACACAGATACGCAGTATTTT. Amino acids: CASSYPRGYTDTQYF. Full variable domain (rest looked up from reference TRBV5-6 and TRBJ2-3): DAGVTQSPTHLIKTRGQQVTLRCSPKSGHDTVSWYQQALGQGPQFIFQYYEEEERQRGNFPDRFSGHQFPNYSSELNVNALLLGDSALYLCASSYPRGYTDTQYFGPGTRLTVL.

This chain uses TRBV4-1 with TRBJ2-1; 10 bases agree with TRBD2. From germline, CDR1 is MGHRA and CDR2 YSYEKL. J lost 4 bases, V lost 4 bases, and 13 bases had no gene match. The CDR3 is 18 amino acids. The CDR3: CASSRKAPLAGEYNEQFF. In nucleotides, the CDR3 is TGCGCCAGCAGCCGCAAAGCCCCCCTAGCGGGGGAGTACAATGAGCAGTTCTTC.